This T cell receptor (beta chain) was profiled in a study of blood T cell repertoires in COVID-19. Across the study: COVID-19 samples from acute and convalescent phases originated in the United States, Italy and Spain. The cDNA or gDNA used as material had been derived from T cells, B-cell-depleted T cells, or PBMCs.

V lost 6 bases, J lost 5 bases, and 13 bases lay in between. Germline loops: CDR1 SGHTA, CDR2 FQGNSA. This CDR3 comprises 13 residues. Seattle patients were enrolled while actively infected and followed longitudinally. In the authors' workflow: Reference gene primer amplification gave nucleated cell count estimates. Assay used: immunoSEQ multiplex PCR; TCRdb lists only in-frame clones, some missing. V and J calls plus clone size are reproduced from that table; the DNA served to infer D and trimming. The table has fewer than 200,000 clones, roughly 81% seen once. This clone was seen more than once but under ten times.

Sequencing was done on a sample of peripheral blood. The J gene is TRBJ2-5, the V gene TRBV7-2, with TRBD2 as a possible D gene (5 bases). This receptor was obtained from a woman of 80 years or more with COVID-19, enrolled during active disease. CDR3: CASSWRSGETQYF. DNA of the CDR3: TGTGCCAGCAGTTGGAGGTCCGGGGAGACCCAGTACTTC.